A selection of T cell receptor beta chains follows, all from one sample in a study of a mutant IDH1 vaccine in newly diagnosed glioma. Clones were sequenced by immunoSEQ multiplex PCR, and TCRdb holds only the in-frame ones, with some missing. The sample shows about 36,000 clones, around 80% of them seen only once. Sample: PBMCs, taken from a glioma patient treated with radiotherapy, temozolomide or both. These receptor sequences come from a man aged 35 to 55 with glioma. Some clones in this sample may be carry-over from other donors' samples. CDR3s include the opening cysteine and the closing phenylalanine or tryptophan. A D gene is named only where the DNA matches it firmly. Rows may omit the clone size; those that give it use once, few, many or a size class.

J: TRBJ2-1; size: NA; V: TRBV7-9; D: NA; DNA: TGTGCCAGCAGCTTAGCGTACGGGAATGAGCAGTTCTTC; CDR3: CASSLAYGNEQFF
J: TRBJ1-2; size: NA; V: TRBV9; D: NA; DNA: TGTGCCAGCAGCGCCCTTGGGGGGGCGGGTTATGGCTACACCTTC; CDR3: CASSALGGAGYGYTF
J: TRBJ2-7; size: NA; V: TRBV30; D: TRBD1; DNA: TGTGCCTGGAATGACAGGGGGCGAGAGCAGTACTTC; CDR3: CAWNDRGREQYF
J: TRBJ1-5; size: NA; V: TRBV28; D: TRBD1; DNA: TGTGCCAGCAAAAGATTCCCCGGGACAGGGAGTCAGCCCCAGCATTTT; CDR3: CASKRFPGTGSQPQHF
J: TRBJ1-5; size: NA; V: TRBV19; D: NA; DNA: TGTGCCAGTAGTATAGAAGGACTAGCGGGGTATAGCAATCAGCCCCAGCATTTT; CDR3: CASSIEGLAGYSNQPQHF
J: TRBJ2-2; size: NA; V: TRBV6-5; D: TRBD1; DNA: TGTGCCAGCAGACCGCAGGGGGCCACCGGGGAGCTGTTTTTT; CDR3: CASRPQGATGELFF
J: TRBJ1-5; size: medium-sized; V: TRBV10-1; D: NA; DNA: TGCGCCAGCAGTTGTAGGGAGGGGTGTCAGCCCCAGCATTTT; CDR3: CASSCREGCQPQHF
J: TRBJ2-1; size: NA; V: TRBV15; D: TRBD2; DNA: TGTGCCACCAGCAGAGATTTCCGGACTAGCGGGGGCCTGTACAATGAGCAGTTCTTC; CDR3: CATSRDFRTSGGLYNEQFF
J: TRBJ1-1; size: NA; V: TRBV5-1; D: NA; DNA: TGCGCCAGCAGCTTGGGTGGGGGGAAGACTGAAGCTTTCTTT; CDR3: CASSLGGGKTEAFF
J: TRBJ2-4; size: NA; V: TRBV15; D: TRBD2; DNA: TGTGCCACCAGCAGAGGGCCTAGCGGGGGCTTAGCCAAAAACATTCAGTACTTC; CDR3: CATSRGPSGGLAKNIQYF
J: TRBJ2-7; size: NA; V: TRBV18; D: TRBD1; DNA: TGTGCCAGCTCACCAGTGGGACAGGAGCAGTACTTC; CDR3: CASSPVGQEQYF
J: TRBJ1-5; size: NA; V: TRBV4-1; D: NA; DNA: TGCGCCAGCAGCCACCTAGAGGGTGATCAGCCCCAGCATTTT; CDR3: CASSHLEGDQPQHF
J: TRBJ1-3; size: NA; V: TRBV5-4; D: NA; DNA: TGTGCCAGCAGCTTGGGGGGTGGGACTTGGGCGAGCTCTGGAAACACCATATATTTT; CDR3: CASSLGGGTWASSGNTIYF
J: TRBJ1-4; size: NA; V: TRBV19; D: NA; DNA: TGTGCCAGTAGTATCGCCGGACGACGAAATAATGAAAAACTGTTTTTT; CDR3: CASSIAGRRNNEKLFF
J: TRBJ1-1; size: NA; V: TRBV27; D: NA; DNA: TGTGCCAGCAGTCCCTCGACAGGACCAATGAACACTGAAGCTTTCTTT; CDR3: CASSPSTGPMNTEAFF
J: TRBJ2-5; size: once; V: TRBV7-6; D: NA; DNA: TGTGCCAGCAGCCCCAAAGGCACCCAGTACTTC; CDR3: CASSPKGTQYF
J: TRBJ2-3; size: NA; V: TRBV5-1; D: NA; DNA: TGCGCCAGCAGCTTGGGAGGGACTCCTAAGGGGGCAGATACGCAGTATTTT; CDR3: CASSLGGTPKGADTQYF
J: TRBJ1-4; size: once; V: TRBV27; D: TRBD1; DNA: TGTGCCAGCAGTTTCGGAACAGGGGGCATCGAAAAACTGTTTTTT; CDR3: CASSFGTGGIEKLFF
J: TRBJ1-4; size: NA; V: TRBV7-9; D: NA; DNA: TGTGCCAGCAGCTTCCCCATTGGGGGAAATGAAAAACTGTTTTTT; CDR3: CASSFPIGGNEKLFF
J: TRBJ1-2; size: NA; V: TRBV25-1; D: NA; DNA: TGTGCCAGCAGTGATCGGACACCTCTAATTGGCTACACCTTC; CDR3: CASSDRTPLIGYTF
J: TRBJ1-2; size: NA; V: TRBV27; D: NA; DNA: TGTGCCAGCAGACAGAGTCTCGACTATGGCTACACCTTC; CDR3: CASRQSLDYGYTF
J: TRBJ2-1; size: NA; V: TRBV25-1; D: TRBD2; DNA: TGTGCCAGCAGTTTAGCGGGGGGCAACAATGAGCAGTTCTTC; CDR3: CASSLAGGNNEQFF
J: TRBJ1-5; size: NA; V: TRBV7-2; D: NA; DNA: TGTGCCAGCAGCCAATCCGGGGATAGCAATCAGCCCCAGCATTTT; CDR3: CASSQSGDSNQPQHF
J: TRBJ1-2; size: NA; V: TRBV2; D: NA; DNA: TGTGCCAGCAGTGCGGATCTTACAGGAGTCTATGGCTACACCTTC; CDR3: CASSADLTGVYGYTF
J: TRBJ1-1; size: NA; V: TRBV19; D: TRBD1; DNA: TGTGCCAGAAGTAGACCCCTTCCGGGACAGTCGAACACTGAAGCTTTCTTT; CDR3: CARSRPLPGQSNTEAFF
J: TRBJ2-3; size: NA; V: TRBV27; D: NA; DNA: TGTGCCAGCCTTAGGGGCGGAGCTAGCACAGATACGCAGTATTTT; CDR3: CASLRGGASTDTQYF
J: TRBJ1-1; size: NA; V: TRBV5-1; D: NA; DNA: TGCGCCAGCAGGGGGGGGATTAACACTGAAGCTTTCTTT; CDR3: CASRGGINTEAFF
J: TRBJ2-1; size: NA; V: TRBV7-2; D: NA; DNA: TGTGCCAGCAGCCGTCCCGGCGACACCGACAATGAGCAGTTCTTC; CDR3: CASSRPGDTDNEQFF
J: TRBJ2-7; size: NA; V: TRBV7-9; D: TRBD1; DNA: TGTGCCAGCGGGACAGTCTCCTACGAGCAGTACTTC; CDR3: CASGTVSYEQYF
J: TRBJ1-2; size: NA; V: TRBV4-1; D: TRBD1; DNA: TGCGCCAGCAGCCGCCAACAGGGGGCAAGTGGCTACACCTTC; CDR3: CASSRQQGASGYTF
J: TRBJ1-3; size: NA; V: TRBV6-6; D: NA; DNA: TGTGCCAGCAGTTATCACCGGGGGGCGACAGGAAACACCATATATTTT; CDR3: CASSYHRGATGNTIYF
J: TRBJ2-7; size: once; V: TRBV5-1; D: TRBD1; DNA: TGCGCCAGCAGCTCATCACCGGACAGGCTATCCTACGAGCAGTACTTC; CDR3: CASSSSPDRLSYEQYF
J: TRBJ1-1; size: NA; V: TRBV5-6; D: TRBD1; DNA: TGTGCCAGCAGCTTAGTGTGGACAGGGGATGTTCACACTGAAGCTTTCTTT; CDR3: CASSLVWTGDVHTEAFF
J: TRBJ2-2; size: NA; V: TRBV6-5; D: NA; DNA: TGTGCCAGCACTACGAACACCGGGGAGCTGTTTTTT; CDR3: CASTTNTGELFF
J: TRBJ1-1; size: NA; V: TRBV10-3; D: TRBD1; DNA: TGTGCCATCAGTGGATCGGGGACAGGAAACACTGAAGCTTTCTTT; CDR3: CAISGSGTGNTEAFF